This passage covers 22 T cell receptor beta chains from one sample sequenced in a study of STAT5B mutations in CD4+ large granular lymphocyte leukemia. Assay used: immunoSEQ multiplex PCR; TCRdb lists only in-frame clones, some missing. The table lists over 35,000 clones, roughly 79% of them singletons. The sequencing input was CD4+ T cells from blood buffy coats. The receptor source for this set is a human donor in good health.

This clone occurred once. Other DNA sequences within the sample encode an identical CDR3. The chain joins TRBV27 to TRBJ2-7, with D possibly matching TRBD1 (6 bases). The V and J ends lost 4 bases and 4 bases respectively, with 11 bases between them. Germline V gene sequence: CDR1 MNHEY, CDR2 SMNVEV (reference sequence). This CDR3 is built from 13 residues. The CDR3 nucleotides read TGTGCCAGCAGTTCGAGGACAGTTTACGAGCAGTACTTC. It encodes CASSSRTVYEQYF.

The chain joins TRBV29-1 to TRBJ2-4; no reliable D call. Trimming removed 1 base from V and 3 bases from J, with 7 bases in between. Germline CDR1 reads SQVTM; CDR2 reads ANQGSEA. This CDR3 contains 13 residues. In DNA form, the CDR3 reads TGCAGCGTTGAAGGGGTAGTCAAAAACATTCAGTACTTC. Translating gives CSVEGVVKNIQYF. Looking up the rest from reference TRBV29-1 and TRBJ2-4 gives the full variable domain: SAVISQKPSRDICQRGTSLTIQCQVDSQVTMMFWYRQQPGQSLTLIATANQGSEATYESGFVIDKFPISRPNLTFSTLTVSNMSPEDSSIYLCSVEGVVKNIQYFGAGTRLSVL.

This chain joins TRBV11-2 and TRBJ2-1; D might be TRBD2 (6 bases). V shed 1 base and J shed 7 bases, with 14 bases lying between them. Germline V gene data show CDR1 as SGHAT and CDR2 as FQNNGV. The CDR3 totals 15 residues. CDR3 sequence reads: CASSLGPGAWNEQFF. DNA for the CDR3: TGTGCCAGCAGCTTAGGTCCGGGAGCCTGGAATGAGCAGTTCTTC.

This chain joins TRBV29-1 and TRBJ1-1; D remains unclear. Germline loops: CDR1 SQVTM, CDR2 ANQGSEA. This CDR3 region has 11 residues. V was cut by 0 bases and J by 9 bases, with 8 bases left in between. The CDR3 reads CSVEEFPQAFF. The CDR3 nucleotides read TGCAGCGTTGAAGAATTCCCCCAAGCTTTCTTT.

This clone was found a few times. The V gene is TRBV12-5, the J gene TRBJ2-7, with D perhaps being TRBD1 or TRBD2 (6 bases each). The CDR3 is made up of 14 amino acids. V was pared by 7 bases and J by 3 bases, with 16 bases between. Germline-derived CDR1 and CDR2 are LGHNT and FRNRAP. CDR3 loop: CASAPQGGNYEQYF. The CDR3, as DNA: TGTGCTAGTGCCCCACAGGGAGGTAACTACGAGCAGTACTTC.

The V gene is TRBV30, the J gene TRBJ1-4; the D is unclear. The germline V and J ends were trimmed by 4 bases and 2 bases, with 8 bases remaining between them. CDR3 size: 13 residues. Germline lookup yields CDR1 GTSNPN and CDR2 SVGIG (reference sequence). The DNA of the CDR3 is TGTGCCTGGACTGACGGGACTAATGAAAAACTGTTTTTT. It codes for CAWTDGTNEKLFF.

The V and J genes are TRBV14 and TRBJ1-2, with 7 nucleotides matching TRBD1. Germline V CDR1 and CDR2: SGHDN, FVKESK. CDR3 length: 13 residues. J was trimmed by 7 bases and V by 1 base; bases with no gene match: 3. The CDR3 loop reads CASSQGAGGGYTF. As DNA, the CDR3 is TGTGCCAGCAGCCAAGGAGCAGGGGGTGGCTACACCTTC.

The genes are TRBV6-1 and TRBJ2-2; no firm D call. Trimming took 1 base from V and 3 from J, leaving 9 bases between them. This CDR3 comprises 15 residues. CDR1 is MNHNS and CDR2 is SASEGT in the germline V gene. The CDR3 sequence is CASSEGPGYTGELFF. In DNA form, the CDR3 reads TGTGCCAGCAGTGAAGGGCCAGGCTACACCGGGGAGCTGTTTTTT.

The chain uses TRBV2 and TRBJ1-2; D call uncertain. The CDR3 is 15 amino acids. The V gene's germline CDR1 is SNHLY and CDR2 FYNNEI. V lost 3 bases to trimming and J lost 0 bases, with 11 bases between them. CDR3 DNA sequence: TGTGCCAGCAGTGAGAGGGTATCCTCTAACTATGGCTACACCTTC. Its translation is CASSERVSSNYGYTF.

The CDR3 nucleotides read TGTGCCATCAGTGAGTCGGGGGGCTACGAGCAGTACTTC. It specifies CAISESGGYEQYF. The rearrangement uses TRBV10-3 and TRBJ2-7; possible D gene TRBD2, 6 bases. CDR3 length equals 13 residues. Germline CDR1 ENHRY, CDR2 SYGVKD. V dropped 0 bases and J dropped 3 bases, with 6 bases sitting between them.

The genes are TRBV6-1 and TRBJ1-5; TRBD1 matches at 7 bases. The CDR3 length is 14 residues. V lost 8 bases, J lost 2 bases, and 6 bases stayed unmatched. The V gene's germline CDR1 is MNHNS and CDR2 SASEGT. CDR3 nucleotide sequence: TGTGCCAGCCTTTACAGGGGAGGCAATCAGCCCCAGCATTTT. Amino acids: CASLYRGGNQPQHF.

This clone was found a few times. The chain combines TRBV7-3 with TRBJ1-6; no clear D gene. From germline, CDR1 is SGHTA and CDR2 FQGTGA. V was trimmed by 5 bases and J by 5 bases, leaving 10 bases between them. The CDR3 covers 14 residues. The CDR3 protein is CASSKESNNSPLHF. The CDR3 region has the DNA TGTGCCAGCAGCAAAGAGAGCAATAATTCACCCCTCCACTTT.

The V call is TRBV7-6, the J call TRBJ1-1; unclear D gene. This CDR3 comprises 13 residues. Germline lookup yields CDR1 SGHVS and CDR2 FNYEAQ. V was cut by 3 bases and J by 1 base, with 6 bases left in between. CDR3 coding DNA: TGTGCCAGCAGCTTTTTGGAGAACACTGAAGCTTTCTTT. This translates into CASSFLENTEAFF.

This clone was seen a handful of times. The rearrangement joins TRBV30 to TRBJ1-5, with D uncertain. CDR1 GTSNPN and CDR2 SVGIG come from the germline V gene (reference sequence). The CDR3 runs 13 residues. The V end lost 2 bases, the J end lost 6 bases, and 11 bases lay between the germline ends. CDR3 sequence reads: CAWSRGTIQPQHF. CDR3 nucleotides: TGTGCCTGGAGTAGAGGAACGATTCAGCCCCAGCATTTT.

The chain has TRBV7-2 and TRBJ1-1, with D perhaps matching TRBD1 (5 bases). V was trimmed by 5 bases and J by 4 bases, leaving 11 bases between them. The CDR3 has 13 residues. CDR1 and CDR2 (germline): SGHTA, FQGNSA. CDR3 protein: CASSAMRGTEAFF. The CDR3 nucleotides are TGTGCCAGCAGCGCCATGAGGGGCACTGAAGCTTTCTTT.

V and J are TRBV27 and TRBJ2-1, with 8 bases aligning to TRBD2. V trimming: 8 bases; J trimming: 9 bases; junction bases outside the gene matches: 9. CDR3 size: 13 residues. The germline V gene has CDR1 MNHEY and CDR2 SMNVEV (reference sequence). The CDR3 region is CASHGGARGEQFF. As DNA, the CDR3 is TGTGCCAGCCACGGGGGGGCTAGAGGTGAGCAGTTCTTC.

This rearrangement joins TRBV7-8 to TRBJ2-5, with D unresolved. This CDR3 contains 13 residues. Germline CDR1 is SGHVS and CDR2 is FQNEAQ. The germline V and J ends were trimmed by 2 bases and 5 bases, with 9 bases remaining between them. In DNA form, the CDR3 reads TGTGCCAGCAGCTTACCGGTAGAGGAGACCCAGTACTTC. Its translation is CASSLPVEETQYF.

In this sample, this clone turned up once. CDR3 region: CASSEWGAATNEKLFF. CDR3 DNA: TGTGCCAGCAGTGAGTGGGGGGCAGCAACTAATGAAAAACTGTTTTTT. V is TRBV25-1 and J is TRBJ1-4; a possible D gene is TRBD1 (6 bases). V shed 3 bases and J shed 0 bases, with 11 bases lying between them. There are 16 residues in the CDR3. Germline V gives CDR1 MGHDK, CDR2 SYGVNS.

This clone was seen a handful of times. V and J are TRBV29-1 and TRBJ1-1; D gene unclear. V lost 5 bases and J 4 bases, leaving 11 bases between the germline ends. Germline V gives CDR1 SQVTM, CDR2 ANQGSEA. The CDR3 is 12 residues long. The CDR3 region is CSVCDVGTEAFF. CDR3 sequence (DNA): TGCAGCGTTTGCGATGTGGGCACTGAAGCTTTCTTT.

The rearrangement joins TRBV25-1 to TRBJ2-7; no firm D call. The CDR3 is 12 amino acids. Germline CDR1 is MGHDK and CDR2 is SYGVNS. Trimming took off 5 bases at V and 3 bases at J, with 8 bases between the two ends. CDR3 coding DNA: TGTGCCAGCAGTTTAAGGGACTACGAGCAGTACTTC. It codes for CASSLRDYEQYF.

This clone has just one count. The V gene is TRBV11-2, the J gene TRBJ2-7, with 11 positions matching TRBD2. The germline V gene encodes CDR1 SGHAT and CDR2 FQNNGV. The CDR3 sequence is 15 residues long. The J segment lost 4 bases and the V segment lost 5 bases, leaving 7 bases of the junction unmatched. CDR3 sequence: CASSLAGTSGYEQYF. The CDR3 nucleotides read TGTGCCAGCAGCCTGGCCGGGACTAGCGGATACGAGCAGTACTTC.

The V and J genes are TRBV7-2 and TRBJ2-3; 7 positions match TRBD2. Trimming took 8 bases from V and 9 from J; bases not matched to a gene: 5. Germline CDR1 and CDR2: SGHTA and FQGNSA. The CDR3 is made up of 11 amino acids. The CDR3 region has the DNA TGTGCCAGCCAGCGGGAAGGAACGCAGTATTTT. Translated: CASQREGTQYF. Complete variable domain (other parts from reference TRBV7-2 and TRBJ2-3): GAGVSQSPSNKVTEKGKDVELRCDPISGHTALYWYRQSLGQGLEFLIYFQGNSAPDKSGLPSDRFSAERTGGSVSTLTIQRTQQEDSAVYLCASQREGTQYFGPGTRLTVL.